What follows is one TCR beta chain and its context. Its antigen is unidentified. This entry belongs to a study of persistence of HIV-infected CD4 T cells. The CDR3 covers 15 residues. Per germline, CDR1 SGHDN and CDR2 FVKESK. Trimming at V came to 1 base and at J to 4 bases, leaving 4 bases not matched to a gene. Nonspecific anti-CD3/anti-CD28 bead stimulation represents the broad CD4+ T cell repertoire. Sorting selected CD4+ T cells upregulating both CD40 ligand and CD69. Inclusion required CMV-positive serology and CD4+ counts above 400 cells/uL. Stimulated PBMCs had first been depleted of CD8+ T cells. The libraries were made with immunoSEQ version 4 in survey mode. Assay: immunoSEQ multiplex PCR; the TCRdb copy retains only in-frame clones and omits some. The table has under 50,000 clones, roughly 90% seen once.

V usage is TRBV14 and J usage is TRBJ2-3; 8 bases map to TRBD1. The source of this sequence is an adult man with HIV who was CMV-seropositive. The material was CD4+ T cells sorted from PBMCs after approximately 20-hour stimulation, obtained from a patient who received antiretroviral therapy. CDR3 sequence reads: CASSQGTGWADTQYF. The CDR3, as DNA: TGTGCCAGCAGCCAAGGGACAGGGTGGGCAGATACGCAGTATTTT.